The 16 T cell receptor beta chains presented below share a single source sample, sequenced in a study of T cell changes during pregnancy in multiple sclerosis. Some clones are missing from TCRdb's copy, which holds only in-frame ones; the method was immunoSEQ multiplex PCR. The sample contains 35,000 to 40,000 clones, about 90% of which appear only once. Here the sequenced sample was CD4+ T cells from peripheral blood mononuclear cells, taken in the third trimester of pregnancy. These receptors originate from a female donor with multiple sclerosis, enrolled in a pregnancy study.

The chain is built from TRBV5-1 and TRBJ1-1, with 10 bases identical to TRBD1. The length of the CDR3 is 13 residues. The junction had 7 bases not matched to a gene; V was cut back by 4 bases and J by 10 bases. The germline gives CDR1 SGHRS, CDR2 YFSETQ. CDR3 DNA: TGCGCCAGCAGCCATGACAGGGGGCGCGGAGCTTTCTTT. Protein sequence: CASSHDRGRGAFF.

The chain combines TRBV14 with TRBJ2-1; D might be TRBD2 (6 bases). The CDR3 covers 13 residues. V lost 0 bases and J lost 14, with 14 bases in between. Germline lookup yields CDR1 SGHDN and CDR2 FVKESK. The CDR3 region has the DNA TGTGCCAGCAGCCAAGATCGCGGGATTCGTAAGTTCTTC. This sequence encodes CASSQDRGIRKFF.

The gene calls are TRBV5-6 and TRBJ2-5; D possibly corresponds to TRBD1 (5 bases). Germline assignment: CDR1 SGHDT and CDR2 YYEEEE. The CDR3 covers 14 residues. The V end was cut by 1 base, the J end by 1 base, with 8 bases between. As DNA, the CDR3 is TGTGCCAGCAGCTTGCAGGGTATCCAAGAGACCCAGTACTTC. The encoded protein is CASSLQGIQETQYF.

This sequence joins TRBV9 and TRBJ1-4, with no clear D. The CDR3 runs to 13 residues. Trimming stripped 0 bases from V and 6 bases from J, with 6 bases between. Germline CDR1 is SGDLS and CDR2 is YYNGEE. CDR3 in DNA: TGTGCCAGCAGCGTAGGCCGGGATGAAAAACTGTTTTTT. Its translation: CASSVGRDEKLFF.

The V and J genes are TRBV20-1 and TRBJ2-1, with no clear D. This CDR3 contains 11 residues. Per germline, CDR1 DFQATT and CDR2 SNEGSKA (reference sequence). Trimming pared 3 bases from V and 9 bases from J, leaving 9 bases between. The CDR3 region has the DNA TGCAGTGCTAGTCGGGTTCCTGAGCAGTTCTTC. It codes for CSASRVPEQFF.

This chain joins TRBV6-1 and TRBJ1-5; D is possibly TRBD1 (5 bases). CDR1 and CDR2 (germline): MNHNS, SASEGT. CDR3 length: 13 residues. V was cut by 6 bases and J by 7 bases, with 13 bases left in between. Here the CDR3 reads CASSRQRDQPQHF. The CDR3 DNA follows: TGTGCCAGCAGCCGACAGCGAGACCAGCCCCAGCATTTT.

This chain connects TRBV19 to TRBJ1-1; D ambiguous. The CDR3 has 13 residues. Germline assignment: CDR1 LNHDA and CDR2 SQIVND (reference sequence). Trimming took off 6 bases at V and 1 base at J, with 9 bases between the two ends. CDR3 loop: CASSRTWNTEAFF. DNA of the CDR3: TGTGCCAGTAGCCGAACTTGGAACACTGAAGCTTTCTTT.

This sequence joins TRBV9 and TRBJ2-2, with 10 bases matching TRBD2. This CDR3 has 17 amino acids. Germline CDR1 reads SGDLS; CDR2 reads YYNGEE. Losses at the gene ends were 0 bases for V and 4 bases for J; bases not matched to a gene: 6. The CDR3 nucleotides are TGTGCCAGCAGCGTAGCGCCTAGCGGGAGCGGCACCGGGGAGCTGTTTTTT. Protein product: CASSVAPSGSGTGELFF. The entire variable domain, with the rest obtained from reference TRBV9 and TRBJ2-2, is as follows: DSGVTQTPKHLITATGQRVTLRCSPRSGDLSVYWYQQSLDQGLQFLIQYYNGEERAKGNILERFSAQQFPDLHSELNLSSLELGDSALYFCASSVAPSGSGTGELFFGEGSRLTVL.

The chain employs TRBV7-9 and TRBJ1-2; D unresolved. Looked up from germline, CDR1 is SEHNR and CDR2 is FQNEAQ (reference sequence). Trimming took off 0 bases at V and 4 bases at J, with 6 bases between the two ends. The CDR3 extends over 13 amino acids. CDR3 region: CASSLASSYGYTF. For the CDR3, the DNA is TGTGCCAGCAGCTTAGCATCGAGCTATGGCTACACCTTC.

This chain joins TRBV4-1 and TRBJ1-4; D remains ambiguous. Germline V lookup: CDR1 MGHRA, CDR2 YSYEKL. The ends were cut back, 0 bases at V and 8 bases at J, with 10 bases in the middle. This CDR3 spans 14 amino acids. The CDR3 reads CASSQEGRREKLFF. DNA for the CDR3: TGCGCCAGCAGCCAAGAAGGGAGACGCGAAAAACTGTTTTTT.

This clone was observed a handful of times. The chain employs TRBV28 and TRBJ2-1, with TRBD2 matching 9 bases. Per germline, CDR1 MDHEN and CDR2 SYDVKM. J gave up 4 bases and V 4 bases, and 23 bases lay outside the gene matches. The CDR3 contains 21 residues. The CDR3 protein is CASSSLAGFGPSSGIYNEQFF. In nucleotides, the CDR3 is TGTGCCAGCAGTTCCCTGGCCGGTTTCGGACCATCTAGCGGGATTTACAATGAGCAGTTCTTC.

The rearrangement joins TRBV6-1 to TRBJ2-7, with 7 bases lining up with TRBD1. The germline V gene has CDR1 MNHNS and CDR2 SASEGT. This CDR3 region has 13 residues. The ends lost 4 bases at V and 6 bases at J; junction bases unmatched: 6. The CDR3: CASSAHRGPEQYF. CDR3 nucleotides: TGTGCCAGCAGTGCACACAGGGGACCCGAGCAGTACTTC.

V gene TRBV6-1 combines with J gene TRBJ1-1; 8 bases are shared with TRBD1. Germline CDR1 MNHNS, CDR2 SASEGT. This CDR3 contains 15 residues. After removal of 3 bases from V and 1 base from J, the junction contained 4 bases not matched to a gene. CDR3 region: CASSDGGTGNTEAFF. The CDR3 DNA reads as TGTGCCAGCAGTGATGGGGGGACAGGGAACACTGAAGCTTTCTTT.

Here the CDR3 DNA reads TGTGCCAGCAGCCAGGGGGAGCGGGTGTACAATGAGCAGTTCTTC. Its translation is CASSQGERVYNEQFF. This chain uses TRBV4-2 with TRBJ2-1; TRBD2 is a possible D gene (6 bases). Germline CDR1 LGHNA, CDR2 YNFKEQ. The V end was cut by 3 bases, the J end by 4 bases, with 13 bases between. The CDR3 runs to 15 residues.

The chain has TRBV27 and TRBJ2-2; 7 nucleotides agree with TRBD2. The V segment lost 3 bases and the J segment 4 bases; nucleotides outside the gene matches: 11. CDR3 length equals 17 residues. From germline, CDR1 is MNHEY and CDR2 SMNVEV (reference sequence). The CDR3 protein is CASSFLSRLAVTGELFF. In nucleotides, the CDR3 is TGTGCCAGCAGTTTCCTCTCCCGGCTAGCGGTCACCGGGGAGCTGTTTTTT.

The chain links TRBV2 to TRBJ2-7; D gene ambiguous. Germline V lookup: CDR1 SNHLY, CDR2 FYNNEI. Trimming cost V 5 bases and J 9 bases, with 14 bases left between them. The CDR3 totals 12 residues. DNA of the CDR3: TGTGCCAGCAGTCCTCTCCCAGGTGTGCAGTACTTC. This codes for CASSPLPGVQYF. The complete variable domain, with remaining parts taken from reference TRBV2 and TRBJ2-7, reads EPEVTQTPSHQVTQMGQEVILRCVPISNHLYFYWYRQILGQKVEFLVSFYNNEISEKSEIFDDQFSVERPDGSNFTLKIRSTKLEDSAMYFCASSPLPGVQYFGPGTRLTVT.